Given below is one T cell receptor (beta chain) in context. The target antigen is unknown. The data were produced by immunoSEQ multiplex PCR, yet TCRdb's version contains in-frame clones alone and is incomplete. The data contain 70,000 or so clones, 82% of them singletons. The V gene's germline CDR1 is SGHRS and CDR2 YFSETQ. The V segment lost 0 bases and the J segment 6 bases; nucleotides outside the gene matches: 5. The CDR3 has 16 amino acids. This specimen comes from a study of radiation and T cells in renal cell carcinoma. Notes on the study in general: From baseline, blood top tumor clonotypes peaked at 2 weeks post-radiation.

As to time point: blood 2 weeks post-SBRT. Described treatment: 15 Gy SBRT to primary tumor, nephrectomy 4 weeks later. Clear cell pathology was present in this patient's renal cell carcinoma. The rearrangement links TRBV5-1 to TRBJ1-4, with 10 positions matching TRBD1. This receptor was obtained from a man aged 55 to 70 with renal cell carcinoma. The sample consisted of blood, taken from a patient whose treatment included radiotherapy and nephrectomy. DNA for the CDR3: TGCGCCAGCAGCTTGGCGGTCGGGACAGGGGATGAAAAACTGTTTTTT. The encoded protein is CASSLAVGTGDEKLFF.